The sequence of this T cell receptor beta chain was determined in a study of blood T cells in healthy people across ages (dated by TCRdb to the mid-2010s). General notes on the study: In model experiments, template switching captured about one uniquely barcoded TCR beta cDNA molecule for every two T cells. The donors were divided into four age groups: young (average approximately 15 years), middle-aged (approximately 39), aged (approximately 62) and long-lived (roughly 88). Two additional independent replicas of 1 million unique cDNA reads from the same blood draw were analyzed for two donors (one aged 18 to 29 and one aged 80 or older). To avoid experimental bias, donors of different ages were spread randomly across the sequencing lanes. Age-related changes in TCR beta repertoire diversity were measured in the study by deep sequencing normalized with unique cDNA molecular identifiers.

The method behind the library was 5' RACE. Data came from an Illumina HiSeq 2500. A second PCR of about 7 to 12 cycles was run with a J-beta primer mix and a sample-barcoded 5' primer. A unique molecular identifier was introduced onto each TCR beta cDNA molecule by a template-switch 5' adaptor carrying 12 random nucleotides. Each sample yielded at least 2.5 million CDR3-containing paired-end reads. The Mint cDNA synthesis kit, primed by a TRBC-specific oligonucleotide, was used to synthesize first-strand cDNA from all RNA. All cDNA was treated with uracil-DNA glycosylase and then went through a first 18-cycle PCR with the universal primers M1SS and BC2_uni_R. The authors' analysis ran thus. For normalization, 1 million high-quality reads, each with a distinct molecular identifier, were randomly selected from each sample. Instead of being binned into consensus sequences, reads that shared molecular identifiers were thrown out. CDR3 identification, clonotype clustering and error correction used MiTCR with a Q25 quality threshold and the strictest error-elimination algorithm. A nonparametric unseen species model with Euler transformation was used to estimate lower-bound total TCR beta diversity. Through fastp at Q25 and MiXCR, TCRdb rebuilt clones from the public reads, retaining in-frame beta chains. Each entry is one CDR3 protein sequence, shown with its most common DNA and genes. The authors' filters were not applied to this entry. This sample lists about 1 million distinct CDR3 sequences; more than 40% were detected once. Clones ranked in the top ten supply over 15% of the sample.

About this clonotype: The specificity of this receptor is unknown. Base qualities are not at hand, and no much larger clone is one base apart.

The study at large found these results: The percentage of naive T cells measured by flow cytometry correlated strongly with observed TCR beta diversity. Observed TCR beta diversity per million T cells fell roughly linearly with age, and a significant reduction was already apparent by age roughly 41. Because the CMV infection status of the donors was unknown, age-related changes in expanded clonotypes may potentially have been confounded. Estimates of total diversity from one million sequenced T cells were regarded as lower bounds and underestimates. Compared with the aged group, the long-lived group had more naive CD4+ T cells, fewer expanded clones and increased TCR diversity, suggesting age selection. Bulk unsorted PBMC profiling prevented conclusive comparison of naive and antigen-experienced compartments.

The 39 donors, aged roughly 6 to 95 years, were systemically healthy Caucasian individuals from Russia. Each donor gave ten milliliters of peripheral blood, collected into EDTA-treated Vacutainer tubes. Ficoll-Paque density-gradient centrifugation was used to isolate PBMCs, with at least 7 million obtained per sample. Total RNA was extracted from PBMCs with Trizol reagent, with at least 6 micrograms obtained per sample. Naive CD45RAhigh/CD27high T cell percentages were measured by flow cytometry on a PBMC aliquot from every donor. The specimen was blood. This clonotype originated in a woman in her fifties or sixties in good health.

The CDR3 protein sequence reads: CASSSKGGGLGRQETQYF. The nucleotide sequence is given as TGTGCCAGCAGCTCGAAAGGGGGTGGGTTGGGTCGGCAAGAGACCCAGTACTTC. This chain is built from TRBV7-7 and TRBJ2-5, and perhaps TRBD1 as D gene, on 6 matching bases. Taken from the germline V gene (reference sequence), the CDR1 and CDR2 loops are SSHAT and FNYEAQ. Including cysteine and phenylalanine, the CDR3 has 18 amino acids. The retained sequence is limited to the CDR3, 54 bases, with the frame set at the first base. Trimming at the junction amounts to 4 bases on V and 2 bases on J, and the germline ends lie 23 bases apart. This CDR3, with the reference TRBV7-7 and TRBJ2-5 proteins standing in past its ends, gives the full variable domain GAGVSQSPRYKVTKRGQDVTLRCDPISSHATLYWYQQALGQGPEFLTYFNYEAQPDKSGLPSDRFSAERPEGSISTLTIQRTEQRDSAMYRCASSSKGGGLGRQETQYFGPGTRLLVL.